This T cell receptor beta chain was obtained from a study of blood T cell repertoires in COVID-19. Background on the study: T cells, B-cell-depleted T cells, or PBMCs provided the cDNA or gDNA that served as material.

Authors' methods: Reference gene primers were amplified, and this amplification served to estimate nucleated cell counts. Using immunoSEQ multiplex PCR, the repertoire was profiled, and TCRdb retains in-frame clones only, with some absent. That table is the source of V, J and clone size, and D and trimming were worked out from the DNA. The table shows 100,000 to 150,000 clones, with around four fifths occurring only once. Unmatched junction bases numbered 6, after V lost 1 base and J lost 10 bases. The CDR3 has 15 amino acids. Germline values: CDR1 LGHDT, CDR2 YNNKEL (reference sequence). The sequenced sample was peripheral blood. The TCR sequence derives from a man aged 55-75 years with acute or convalescent COVID-19. This rearrangement joins TRBV3-1 (or the pseudogene TRBV3-2) to TRBJ1-6; 8 bases agree with TRBD1. The CDR3 reads CASSQVGQGGSPLHF. CDR3 DNA sequence: TGTGCCAGCAGCCAAGTCGGACAGGGAGGATCACCCCTCCACTTT.